These 16 T cell receptor beta chains originate from one sample sequenced in a study of PD-1 blockade in mismatch repair-deficient tumors. For these TCRs, the target antigens are not known. Using immunoSEQ multiplex PCR, the repertoire was profiled, and TCRdb retains in-frame clones only, with some absent. The sample comprises more than 7,500 clones, 80% to 90% of which are singletons, and roughly 12% rests with the top ten. As for time point: roughly 11-day in vitro stimulation with candidate neoantigen peptide 7. Sequenced material: cells cultured in vitro, taken from a patient treated with pembrolizumab. These receptors originate from an adult with mismatch repair-deficient cancer.

For the CDR3, the DNA is TGCGCCAGCAGGACTAGCGGGAGCTCCTACAATGAGCAGTTCTTC. Translation: CASRTSGSSYNEQFF. V usage is TRBV5-1 and J usage is TRBJ2-1; 12 bases agree with TRBD2. Germline V gene lookup returns CDR1 SGHRS and CDR2 YFSETQ. Unmatched junction bases numbered 0, after V lost 5 bases and J lost 0 bases. The CDR3 consists of 15 residues.

This clone was detected a few times. This sequence joins TRBV2 and TRBJ1-6; 7 positions match TRBD1. The CDR3 has 15 amino acids. The junction had 7 bases not matched to a gene; V was cut back by 6 bases and J by 5 bases. Germline CDR1 reads SNHLY; CDR2 reads FYNNEI. CDR3 sequence: CASRGDSSDNSPLHF. The CDR3 DNA is TGTGCCAGCAGGGGGGACAGCAGCGATAATTCACCCCTCCACTTT.

The genes are TRBV28 and TRBJ2-2, with D possibly being TRBD2 (6 bases). The CDR3 spans 15 residues. In germline, CDR1 is MDHEN, CDR2 SYDVKM. The V end lost 2 bases, the J end lost 9 bases, and 16 bases lay between the germline ends. DNA for the CDR3: TGTGCCAGCAGTTTAGAGGGCGGGAATTACAGGGAGCTGTTTTTT. This sequence encodes CASSLEGGNYRELFF. The full variable domain, rest sourced from reference TRBV28 and TRBJ2-2, is DVKVTQSSRYLVKRTGEKVFLECVQDMDHENMFWYRQDPGLGLRLIYFSYDVKMKEKGDIPEGYSVSREKKERFSLILESASTNQTSMYLCASSLEGGNYRELFFGEGSRLTVL.

The chain employs TRBV5-1 and TRBJ2-3; the match to TRBD2 covers 11 bases. The V gene end was trimmed by 4 bases and the J gene end by 5 bases; junction bases not matched to a gene: 3. The CDR3 has 14 amino acids. Germline CDR1 SGHRS, CDR2 YFSETQ. CDR3 coding DNA: TGCGCCAGCAGCCCCGGACTAGCGGGAGATACGCAGTATTTT. It specifies CASSPGLAGDTQYF.

The chain recombines TRBV5-1 with TRBJ1-4, with D perhaps TRBD1 (5 bases). Germline CDR1 SGHRS, CDR2 YFSETQ. Trimming took 0 bases from V and 8 from J, leaving 17 bases between them. CDR3 size: 16 residues. CDR3: CASSLGAGQGREKLFF. CDR3 nucleotide sequence: TGCGCCAGCAGCTTGGGAGCAGGGCAGGGAAGGGAAAAACTGTTTTTT.

This chain links TRBV7-3 with TRBJ2-1; TRBD2 agrees at 11 bases. Germline trimming cut 7 bases from V and 0 bases from J; bases unmatched to any gene: 8. CDR1 is SGHTA, CDR2 FQGTGA, per germline. The CDR3 has 17 amino acids. CDR3 nucleotide sequence: TGTGCCAGCACCACTAGCGGGAGCGAGAGCTCCTACAATGAGCAGTTCTTC. Protein product: CASTTSGSESSYNEQFF.

In its sample, this clone was seen once. The rearrangement links TRBV7-6 to TRBJ1-4; D is uncertain. The V gene's germline CDR1 is SGHVS and CDR2 FNYEAQ. This CDR3 is built from 15 residues. Trimming stripped 3 bases from V and 7 bases from J, with 15 bases between. The CDR3 coding sequence is TGTGCCAGCAGCTTCGGAATCGGTGATGGTGAAAAACTGTTTTTT. Translation: CASSFGIGDGEKLFF.

For the CDR3, the DNA is TGTGCCAGTAGTAATAGTGTGGGAGGGGCCAAAAACATTCAGTACTTC. This sequence encodes CASSNSVGGAKNIQYF. The V call is TRBV19, the J call TRBJ2-4; 7 nucleotides align to TRBD2. The CDR3 runs to 16 residues. Germline lookup yields CDR1 LNHDA and CDR2 SQIVND (reference sequence). The trim removed 4 bases at V and 1 base at J, leaving 7 bases unmatched.

Only one count was recorded for this clone. The rearrangement links TRBV27 to TRBJ2-4, with a possible D match to TRBD1 (6 bases). The CDR3 totals 16 residues. Germline V gene sequence: CDR1 MNHEY, CDR2 SMNVEV (reference sequence). V was pared by 5 bases and J by 0 bases, with 14 bases between. CDR3 in DNA: TGTGCCAGCAGTCCCGGACAGACTTTAGCCAAAAACATTCAGTACTTC. This translates into CASSPGQTLAKNIQYF.

Only a few counts were recorded for this clone. The gene calls are TRBV18 and TRBJ2-7; 14 bases line up with TRBD2. J was trimmed by 5 bases and V by 6 bases; bases with no gene match: 6. Looked up from germline, CDR1 is KGHSH and CDR2 is LQKENI. The CDR3 spans 15 residues. The CDR3 nucleotides read TGTGCCAGCTCGCGGGGACTAGCGGGAGAAAACGAGCAGTACTTC. This sequence encodes CASSRGLAGENEQYF.

The chain links TRBV2 to TRBJ1-5; the D is unclear. V lost 3 bases, J lost 0 bases, and 9 bases lay in between. Per germline, CDR1 SNHLY and CDR2 FYNNEI. This CDR3 has 15 residues. CDR3 region: CASSEDRYSNQPQHF. The DNA for the CDR3 is TGTGCCAGCAGTGAGGACCGGTATAGCAATCAGCCCCAGCATTTT.

The rearrangement joins TRBV28 to TRBJ2-3, with 16 bases identical to TRBD2. The CDR3 length is 20 residues. CDR1 and CDR2 from the germline V gene are MDHEN and SYDVKM. V gave up 2 bases and J gave up 6 bases; unmatched junction bases: 14. The CDR3: CASSLPNGWGLAGGADTQYF. In DNA, the CDR3 is TGTGCCAGCAGTTTACCAAATGGATGGGGACTAGCGGGGGGGGCCGATACGCAGTATTTT. Supplemented by reference TRBV28 and TRBJ2-3, the full variable domain reads DVKVTQSSRYLVKRTGEKVFLECVQDMDHENMFWYRQDPGLGLRLIYFSYDVKMKEKGDIPEGYSVSREKKERFSLILESASTNQTSMYLCASSLPNGWGLAGGADTQYFGPGTRLTVL.

The rearrangement uses TRBV30 and TRBJ2-4, with D perhaps being TRBD1 or TRBD2 (5 bases each). V was trimmed by 5 bases and J by 0 bases, leaving 17 bases between them. Germline V gene sequence: CDR1 GTSNPN, CDR2 SVGIG (reference sequence). This CDR3 is 16 amino acids long. CDR3 loop: CAWAGTSKGAKNIQYF. In DNA, the CDR3 is TGTGCCTGGGCCGGGACCTCCAAGGGAGCCAAAAACATTCAGTACTTC.

V is TRBV5-1 and J is TRBJ1-1, with no clear D. The CDR3 consists of 14 residues. Germline V gives CDR1 SGHRS, CDR2 YFSETQ. Trimming took off 2 bases at V and 0 bases at J, with 8 bases between the two ends. The CDR3 DNA reads TGCGCCAGCAGCTTCGGCCAGATGAACACTGAAGCTTTCTTT. Amino acid sequence: CASSFGQMNTEAFF.

The CDR3 here is CASSLIFRGTDTQYF. The DNA for the CDR3 is TGCGCCAGCAGCTTGATCTTCCGGGGCACAGATACGCAGTATTTT. This chain uses TRBV5-1 with TRBJ2-3; D remains unclear. The CDR3 loop spans 15 amino acids. The germline V gene encodes CDR1 SGHRS and CDR2 YFSETQ. V was cut by 1 base and J by 1 base, with 10 bases left in between.

This rearrangement joins TRBV2 to TRBJ1-1; D gene unclear. V lost 4 bases and J 4 bases, leaving 4 bases between the germline ends. CDR3 length equals 11 residues. Germline V gives CDR1 SNHLY, CDR2 FYNNEI. The CDR3 here is CASSVITEAFF. The CDR3 DNA reads as TGTGCCAGCAGTGTGATCACTGAAGCTTTCTTT.